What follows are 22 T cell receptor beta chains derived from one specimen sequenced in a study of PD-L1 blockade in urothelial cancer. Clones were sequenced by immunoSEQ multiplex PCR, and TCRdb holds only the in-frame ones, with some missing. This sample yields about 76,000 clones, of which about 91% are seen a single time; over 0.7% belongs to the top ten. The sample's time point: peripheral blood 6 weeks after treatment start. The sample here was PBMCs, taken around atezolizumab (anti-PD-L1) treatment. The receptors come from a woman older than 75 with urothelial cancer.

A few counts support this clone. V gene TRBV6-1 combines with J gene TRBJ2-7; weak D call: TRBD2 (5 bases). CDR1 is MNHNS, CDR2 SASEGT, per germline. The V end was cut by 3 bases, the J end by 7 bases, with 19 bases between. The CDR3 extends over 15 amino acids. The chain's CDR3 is CASSDHGKGSGEQYF. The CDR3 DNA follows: TGTGCCAGCAGTGATCACGGGAAGGGCTCGGGGGAGCAGTACTTC.

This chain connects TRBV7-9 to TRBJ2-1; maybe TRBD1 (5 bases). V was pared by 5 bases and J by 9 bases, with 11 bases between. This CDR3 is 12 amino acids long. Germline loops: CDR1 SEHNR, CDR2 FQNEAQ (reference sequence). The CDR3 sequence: CASSPDSLEQFF. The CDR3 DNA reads TGTGCCAGCAGCCCTGACAGTCTTGAGCAGTTCTTC. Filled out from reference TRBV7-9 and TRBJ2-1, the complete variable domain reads DTGVSQNPRHKITKRGQNVTFRCDPISEHNRLYWYRQTLGQGPEFLTYFQNEAQLEKSRLLSDRFSAERPKGSFSTLEIQRTEQGDSAMYLCASSPDSLEQFFGPGTRLTVL.

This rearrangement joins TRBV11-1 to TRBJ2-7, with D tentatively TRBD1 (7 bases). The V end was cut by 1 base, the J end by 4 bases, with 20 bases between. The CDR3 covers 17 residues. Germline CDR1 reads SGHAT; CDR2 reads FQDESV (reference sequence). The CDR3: CASSLVRVGGQPYEQYF. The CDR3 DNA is TGTGCCAGCAGCTTAGTGCGTGTGGGGGGACAGCCTTACGAGCAGTACTTC.

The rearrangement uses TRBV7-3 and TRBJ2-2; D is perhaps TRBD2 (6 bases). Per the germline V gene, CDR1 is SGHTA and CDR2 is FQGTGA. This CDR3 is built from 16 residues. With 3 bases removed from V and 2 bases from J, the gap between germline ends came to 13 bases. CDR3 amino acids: CASSLSGSPNTGELFF. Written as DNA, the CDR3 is TGTGCCAGCAGCTTGTCCGGGAGCCCCAACACCGGGGAGCTGTTTTTT.

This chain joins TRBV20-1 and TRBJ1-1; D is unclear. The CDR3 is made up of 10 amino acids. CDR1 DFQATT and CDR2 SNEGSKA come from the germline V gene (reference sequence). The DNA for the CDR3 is TGCTCCGGGTGGGACACTGAAGCTTTCTTT. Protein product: CSGWDTEAFF.

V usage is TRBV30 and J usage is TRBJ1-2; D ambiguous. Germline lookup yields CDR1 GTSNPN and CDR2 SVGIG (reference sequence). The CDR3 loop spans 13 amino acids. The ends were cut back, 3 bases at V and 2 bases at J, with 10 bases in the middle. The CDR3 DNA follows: TGTGCCTGGAGGAAGGAGAGGAACTATGGCTACACCTTC. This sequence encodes CAWRKERNYGYTF.

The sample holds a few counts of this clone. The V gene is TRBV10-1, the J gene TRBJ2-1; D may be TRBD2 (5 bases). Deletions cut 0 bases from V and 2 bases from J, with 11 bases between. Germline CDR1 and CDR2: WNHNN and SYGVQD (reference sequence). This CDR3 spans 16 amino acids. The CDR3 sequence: CASSESLVAPYNEQFF. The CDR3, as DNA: TGCGCCAGCAGTGAGTCGTTGGTAGCGCCCTACAATGAGCAGTTCTTC.

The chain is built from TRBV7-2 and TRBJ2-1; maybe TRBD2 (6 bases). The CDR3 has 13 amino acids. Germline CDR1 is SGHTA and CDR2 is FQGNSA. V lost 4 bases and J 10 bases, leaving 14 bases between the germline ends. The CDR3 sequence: CASSSWGVWEQFF. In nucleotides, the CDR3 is TGTGCCAGCAGCTCTTGGGGGGTTTGGGAGCAGTTCTTC.

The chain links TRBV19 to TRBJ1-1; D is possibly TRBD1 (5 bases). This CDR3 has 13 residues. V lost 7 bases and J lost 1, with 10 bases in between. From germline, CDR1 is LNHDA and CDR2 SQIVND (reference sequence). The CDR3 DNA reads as TGTGCCAGTATGGAGACAGCGAACACTGAAGCTTTCTTT. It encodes CASMETANTEAFF. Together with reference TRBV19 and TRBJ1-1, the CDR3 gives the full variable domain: DGGITQSPKYLFRKEGQNVTLSCEQNLNHDAMYWYRQDPGQGLRLIYYSQIVNDFQKGDIAEGYSVSREKKESFPLTVTSAQKNPTAFYLCASMETANTEAFFGQGTRLTVV.

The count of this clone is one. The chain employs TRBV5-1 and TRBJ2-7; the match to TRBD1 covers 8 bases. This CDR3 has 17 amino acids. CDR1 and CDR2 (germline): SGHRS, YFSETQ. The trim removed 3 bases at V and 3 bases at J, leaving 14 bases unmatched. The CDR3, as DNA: TGCGCCAGCAGCTCTTTGGACCTTAGACAGGGGAACTACGAGCAGTACTTC. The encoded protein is CASSSLDLRQGNYEQYF. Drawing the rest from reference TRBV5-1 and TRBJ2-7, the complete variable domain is KAGVTQTPRYLIKTRGQQVTLSCSPISGHRSVSWYQQTPGQGLQFLFEYFSETQRNKGNFPGRFSGRQFSNSRSEMNVSTLELGDSALYLCASSSLDLRQGNYEQYFGPGTRLTVT.

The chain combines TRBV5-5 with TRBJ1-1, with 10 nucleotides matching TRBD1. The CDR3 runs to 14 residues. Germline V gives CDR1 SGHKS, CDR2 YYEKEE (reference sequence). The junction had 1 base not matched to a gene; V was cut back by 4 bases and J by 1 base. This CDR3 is CASSRDRGNTEAFF. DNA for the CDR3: TGTGCCAGCAGCCGGGACAGGGGGAACACTGAAGCTTTCTTT.

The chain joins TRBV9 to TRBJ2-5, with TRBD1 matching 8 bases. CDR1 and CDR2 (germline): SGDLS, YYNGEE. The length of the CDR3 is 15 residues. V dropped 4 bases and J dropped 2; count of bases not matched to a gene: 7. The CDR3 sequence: CASSHRTGRQETQYF. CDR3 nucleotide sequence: TGTGCCAGCAGCCATCGGACAGGGAGGCAAGAGACCCAGTACTTC.

CDR3 sequence reads: CASSLGQGPAYEQYF. In nucleotides, the CDR3 is TGTGCCAGCAGCTTGGGTCAGGGGCCAGCCTACGAGCAGTACTTC. This sequence joins TRBV5-4 and TRBJ2-7, with D possibly TRBD1 on 6 matching bases. CDR3 size: 15 residues. Germline lookup yields CDR1 SGHNT and CDR2 YYREEE (reference sequence). Deletions cut 0 bases from V and 2 bases from J, with 12 bases between.

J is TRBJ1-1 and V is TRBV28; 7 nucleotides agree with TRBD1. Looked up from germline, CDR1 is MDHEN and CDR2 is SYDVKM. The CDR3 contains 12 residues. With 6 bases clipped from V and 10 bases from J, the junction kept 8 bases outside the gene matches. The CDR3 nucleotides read TGTGCCAGCAGCCTAGACAGGGTAGGAGCTTTCTTT. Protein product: CASSLDRVGAFF.

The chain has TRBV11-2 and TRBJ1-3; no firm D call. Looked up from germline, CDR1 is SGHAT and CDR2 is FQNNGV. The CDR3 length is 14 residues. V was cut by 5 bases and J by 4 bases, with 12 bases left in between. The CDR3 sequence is CASSQLASGNTIYF. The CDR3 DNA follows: TGTGCCAGCAGCCAACTAGCCTCAGGAAACACCATATATTTT.

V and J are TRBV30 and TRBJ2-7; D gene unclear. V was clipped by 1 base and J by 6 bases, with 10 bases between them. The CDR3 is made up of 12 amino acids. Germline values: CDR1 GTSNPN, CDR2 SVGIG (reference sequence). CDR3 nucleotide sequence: TGTGCCTGGAGTGACCCCCCCAGCGAGCAGTACTTC. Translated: CAWSDPPSEQYF.

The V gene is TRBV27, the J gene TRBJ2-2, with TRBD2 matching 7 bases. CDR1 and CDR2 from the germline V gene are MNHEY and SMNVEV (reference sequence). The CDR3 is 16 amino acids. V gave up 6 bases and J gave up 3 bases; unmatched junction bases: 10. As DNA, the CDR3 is TGTGCCAGCAGCTCGTCGGGGGGAGCGTACACCGGGGAGCTGTTTTTT. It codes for CASSSSGGAYTGELFF.

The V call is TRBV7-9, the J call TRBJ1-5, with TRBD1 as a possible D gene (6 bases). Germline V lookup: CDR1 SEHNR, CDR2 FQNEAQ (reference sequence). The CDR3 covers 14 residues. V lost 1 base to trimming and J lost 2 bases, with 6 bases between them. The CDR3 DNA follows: TGTGCCAGCAGCTTAGGGGGGCGCAATCAGCCCCAGCATTTT. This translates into CASSLGGRNQPQHF.

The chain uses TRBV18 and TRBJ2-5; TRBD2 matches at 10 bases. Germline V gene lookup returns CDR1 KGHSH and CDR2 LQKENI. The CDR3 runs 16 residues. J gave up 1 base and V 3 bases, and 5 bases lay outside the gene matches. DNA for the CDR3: TGTGCCAGCTCACCGACTAGCGGGTCCCTCCAAGAGACCCAGTACTTC. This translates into CASSPTSGSLQETQYF.

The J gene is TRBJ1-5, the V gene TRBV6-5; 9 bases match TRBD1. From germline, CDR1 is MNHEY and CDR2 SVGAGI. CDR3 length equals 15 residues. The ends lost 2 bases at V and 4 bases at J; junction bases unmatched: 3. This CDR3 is CASSYRGTGNQPQHF. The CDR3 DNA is TGTGCCAGCAGTTACCGTGGGACAGGGAATCAGCCCCAGCATTTT.

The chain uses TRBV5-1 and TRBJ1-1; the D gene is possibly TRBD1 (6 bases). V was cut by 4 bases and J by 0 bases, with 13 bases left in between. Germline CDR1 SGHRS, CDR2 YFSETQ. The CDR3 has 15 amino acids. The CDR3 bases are TGCGCCAGCAGCCGGGAGGGGACAATGAACACTGAAGCTTTCTTT. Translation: CASSREGTMNTEAFF.

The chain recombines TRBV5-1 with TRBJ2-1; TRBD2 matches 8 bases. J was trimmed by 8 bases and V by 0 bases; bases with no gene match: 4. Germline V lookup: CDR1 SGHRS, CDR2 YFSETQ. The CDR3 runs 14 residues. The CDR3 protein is CASSLGTSNYEQFF. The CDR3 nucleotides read TGCGCCAGCAGCTTGGGGACTAGCAACTATGAGCAGTTCTTC.